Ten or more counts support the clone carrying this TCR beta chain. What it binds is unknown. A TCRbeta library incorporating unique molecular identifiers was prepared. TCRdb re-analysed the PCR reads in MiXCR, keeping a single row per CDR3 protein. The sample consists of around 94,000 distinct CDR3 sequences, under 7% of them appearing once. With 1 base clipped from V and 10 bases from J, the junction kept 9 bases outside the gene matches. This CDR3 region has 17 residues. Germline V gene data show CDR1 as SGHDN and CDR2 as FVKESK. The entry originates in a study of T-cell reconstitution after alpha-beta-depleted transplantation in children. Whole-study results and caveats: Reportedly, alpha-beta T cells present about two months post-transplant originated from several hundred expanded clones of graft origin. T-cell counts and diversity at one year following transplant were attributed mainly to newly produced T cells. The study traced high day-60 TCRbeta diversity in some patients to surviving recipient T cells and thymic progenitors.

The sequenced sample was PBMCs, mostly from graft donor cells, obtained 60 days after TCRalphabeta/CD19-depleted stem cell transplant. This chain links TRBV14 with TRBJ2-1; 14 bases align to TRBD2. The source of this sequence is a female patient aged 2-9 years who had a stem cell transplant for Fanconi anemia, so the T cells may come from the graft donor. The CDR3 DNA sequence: TGTGCCAGCAGCCAAGGTCTGACTAGCGGGGGGGCCTGGGAGCAGTTCTTC. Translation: CASSQGLTSGGAWEQFF.